The 26 T cell receptor beta chains below were found in one sample sequenced in a study of CD8+ T cells in alopecia areata. Sequencing templates came from extracted RNA that was reverse transcribed into cDNA. Method: immunoSEQ multiplex PCR; TCRdb's copy keeps in-frame clones and lacks some. This sample has more than 150,000 clones, with approximately 50% found just once. Sample treatment: oral pan-JAK inhibitor, 5-10 mg twice daily. The sequenced sample was CD8+ T cells sorted from blood, obtained between weeks 51 and 52, from a patient treated with tofacitinib. Every receptor here comes from a human donor with alopecia areata.

Only a few counts were recorded for this clone. The rearrangement joins TRBV5-6 to TRBJ2-5, with TRBD1 matching 10 bases. J was trimmed by 1 base and V by 3 bases; bases with no gene match: 3. Germline values: CDR1 SGHDT, CDR2 YYEEEE. This CDR3 region has 15 residues. DNA for the CDR3: TGTGCCAGCAGCTCCGGGACAGGGGTCCAAGAGACCCAGTACTTC. Translation gives CASSSGTGVQETQYF.

This clone came up a few times. V usage is TRBV30 and J usage is TRBJ2-7; D may be TRBD1 or TRBD2 (6 bases each). The CDR3 sequence is 13 residues long. V lost 0 bases and J lost 3, with 9 bases in between. Germline lookup yields CDR1 GTSNPN and CDR2 SVGIG (reference sequence). CDR3 sequence reads: CAWSVEGGYEQYF. CDR3 DNA sequence: TGTGCCTGGAGTGTAGAGGGGGGCTACGAGCAGTACTTC.

The rearrangement joins TRBV2 to TRBJ1-2; 8 nucleotides match TRBD1. The CDR3 length is 15 residues. In germline, CDR1 is SNHLY, CDR2 FYNNEI. V gave up 2 bases and J gave up 4 bases; unmatched junction bases: 6. The CDR3 DNA is TGTGCCAGCAGTGAATTTACAGGGGGTGGCTATGGCTACACCTTC. Translated, it gives CASSEFTGGGYGYTF.

V is TRBV7-2 and J is TRBJ2-5; D unclear. V dropped 0 bases and J dropped 4 bases, with 9 bases sitting between them. The CDR3 totals 14 residues. Germline CDR1 is SGHTA and CDR2 is FQGNSA. CDR3 nucleotide sequence: TGTGCCAGCAGCTTAGCCTACCAAGCAGAGACCCAGTACTTC. Translating it yields CASSLAYQAETQYF. The full variable domain, with the rest looked up from reference TRBV7-2 and TRBJ2-5, is GAGVSQSPSNKVTEKGKDVELRCDPISGHTALYWYRQSLGQGLEFLIYFQGNSAPDKSGLPSDRFSAERTGGSVSTLTIQRTQQEDSAVYLCASSLAYQAETQYFGPGTRLLVL.

V is TRBV5-4 and J is TRBJ2-7; D may be TRBD1 or TRBD2 (5 bases each). Germline V gives CDR1 SGHNT, CDR2 YYREEE (reference sequence). V was clipped by 5 bases and J by 2 bases, with 17 bases between them. The CDR3 runs 15 residues. Written as DNA, the CDR3 is TGTGCCAGCAGGACCGCCGGGGCTCCTGCCTACGAGCAGTACTTC. It codes for CASRTAGAPAYEQYF.

The rearrangement joins TRBV30 to TRBJ2-1; D perhaps matches TRBD1 (6 bases). Trimming pared 4 bases from V and 0 bases from J, leaving 10 bases between. Germline lookup yields CDR1 GTSNPN and CDR2 SVGIG (reference sequence). CDR3 length: 14 residues. The CDR3 reads CAWTQGYSYNEQFF. The CDR3 DNA reads as TGTGCCTGGACACAGGGCTACTCCTACAATGAGCAGTTCTTC.

Details on this clone: The sample has other DNA sequences that encode this CDR3 too. The chain joins TRBV5-6 to TRBJ2-1, with D perhaps matching TRBD1 (6 bases). V lost 4 bases to trimming and J lost 1 base, with 9 bases between them. CDR1 SGHDT and CDR2 YYEEEE come from the germline V gene. This CDR3 is 14 amino acids long. The CDR3 nucleotides are TGTGCCAGCAGCCCGACAGGTTCCTACAATGAGCAGTTCTTC. Translation gives CASSPTGSYNEQFF.

The J gene is TRBJ2-3, the V gene TRBV9; D ambiguous. CDR1 SGDLS and CDR2 YYNGEE come from the germline V gene. This CDR3 is built from 15 residues. The V gene lost 3 bases and the J gene lost 2 bases, with 13 bases spanning the gap. As DNA, the CDR3 is TGTGCCAGCAGCGCCTCCCTCGGGCACACAGATACGCAGTATTTT. Translated, it gives CASSASLGHTDTQYF.

The chain employs TRBV6-5 and TRBJ1-1; a weak D match, TRBD1 (6 bases). Deletions cut 7 bases from V and 5 bases from J, with 8 bases between. The CDR3 is 11 residues long. Germline CDR1 is MNHEY and CDR2 is SVGAGI. For the CDR3, the DNA is TGTGCCAGCATCCAGGGGACTGAAGCTTTCTTT. Its protein is CASIQGTEAFF.

This chain connects TRBV27 to TRBJ1-4; D may be TRBD1 (5 bases). CDR3 length equals 12 residues. Trimming stripped 7 bases from V and 5 bases from J, with 8 bases between. The germline V gene has CDR1 MNHEY and CDR2 SMNVEV (reference sequence). The DNA of the CDR3 is TGTGCCAGCATGTCAGGGAATGAAAAACTGTTTTTT. It codes for CASMSGNEKLFF.

V and J are TRBV5-6 and TRBJ2-1; 9 nucleotides match TRBD1. The germline V gene encodes CDR1 SGHDT and CDR2 YYEEEE. V dropped 4 bases and J dropped 8; count of bases not matched to a gene: 13. The CDR3 loop spans 16 amino acids. The CDR3 DNA follows: TGTGCCAGCAGCCCTGCGTCGGGGACAGGGATTCATGAGCAGTTCTTC. It translates to CASSPASGTGIHEQFF.

Written as DNA, the CDR3 is TGTGCCAGTAGTGACTCCCAGGGGGTGAATTCACCCCTCCACTTT. Its protein is CASSDSQGVNSPLHF. This chain links TRBV19 with TRBJ1-6; 7 bases are shared with TRBD1. There are 15 residues in the CDR3. V lost 5 bases and J lost 7; bases outside the gene matches: 8. Germline CDR1 LNHDA, CDR2 SQIVND (reference sequence).

The rearrangement links TRBV7-9 to TRBJ2-1; 8 positions match TRBD2. The CDR3 runs to 13 residues. Germline CDR1 reads SEHNR; CDR2 reads FQNEAQ (reference sequence). Trimming cost V 5 bases and J 12 bases; bases outside gene matches: 9. The CDR3 sequence is CASSPQRGWGQFF. The CDR3 nucleotides read TGTGCCAGCAGCCCCCAGCGGGGGTGGGGGCAGTTCTTC.

This chain joins TRBV30 and TRBJ1-5; perhaps TRBD1 as D (6 bases). CDR1 is GTSNPN, CDR2 SVGIG, per germline (reference sequence). CDR3 length: 15 residues. Deletions cut 2 bases from V and 2 bases from J, with 13 bases between. CDR3 DNA sequence: TGTGCCTGGAGTCTCACGGGACATGGCAATCAGCCCCAGCATTTT. Residues: CAWSLTGHGNQPQHF.

CDR3 region: CASSQPPFGYTF. In nucleotides, the CDR3 is TGCGCCAGCAGCCAACCGCCTTTTGGCTACACCTTC. The J gene is TRBJ1-2, the V gene TRBV4-1; D gene uncertain. Trimming stripped 2 bases from V and 7 bases from J, with 8 bases between. The CDR3 extends over 12 amino acids. Germline CDR1 MGHRA, CDR2 YSYEKL.

The chain is built from TRBV6-1 and TRBJ2-2; D is undetermined. V lost 3 bases and J 1 base, leaving 0 bases between the germline ends. Per germline, CDR1 MNHNS and CDR2 SASEGT. This CDR3 spans 12 amino acids. CDR3 region: CASSENTGELFF. CDR3 nucleotides: TGTGCCAGCAGTGAGAACACCGGGGAGCTGTTTTTT.

The chain's CDR3 is CASSMDGSYEQYF. The DNA of the CDR3 is TGCGCCAGCAGCATGGACGGTTCCTACGAGCAGTACTTC. The rearrangement links TRBV5-1 to TRBJ2-7, with no clear D. The length of the CDR3 is 13 residues. The germline V and J ends were trimmed by 4 bases and 1 base, with 9 bases remaining between them. CDR1 and CDR2 (germline): SGHRS, YFSETQ.

The V gene is TRBV29-1, the J gene TRBJ2-2; D remains unclear. The V end lost 3 bases, the J end lost 0 bases, and 8 bases lay between the germline ends. Germline V gene sequence: CDR1 SQVTM, CDR2 ANQGSEA. The CDR3 runs 14 residues. The CDR3 DNA sequence: TGCAGCGTTGAGATCGACCCGAACACCGGGGAGCTGTTTTTT. It is translated as CSVEIDPNTGELFF.

This clone showed up just a few times. The chain links TRBV5-6 to TRBJ1-4; possible D gene TRBD1, 5 bases. The germline V gene encodes CDR1 SGHDT and CDR2 YYEEEE. V was pared by 7 bases and J by 4 bases, with 14 bases between. The length of the CDR3 is 14 residues. The CDR3 spells CASCPGPLNEKLFF. Here the CDR3 DNA reads TGTGCCAGCTGCCCGGGACCCCTTAATGAAAAACTGTTTTTT.

This chain connects TRBV29-1 to TRBJ2-1; 14 bases line up with TRBD2. Germline trimming cut 8 bases from V and 5 bases from J; bases unmatched to any gene: 2. The CDR3 covers 13 residues. Germline values: CDR1 SQVTM, CDR2 ANQGSEA. The CDR3 region is CSLTSGGDNEQFF. DNA for the CDR3: TGCAGCCTGACTAGCGGGGGGGACAATGAGCAGTTCTTC.

This clone was detected only a few times. The rearrangement joins TRBV6-5 to TRBJ2-3, with a tentative D call TRBD2 (6 bases). Germline V CDR1 and CDR2: MNHEY, SVGAGI. The CDR3 spans 15 residues. The germline V and J ends were trimmed by 5 bases and 0 bases, with 12 bases remaining between them. The CDR3 sequence: CASSPRRGSTDTQYF. In nucleotides, the CDR3 is TGTGCCAGCAGTCCCCGACGGGGGAGCACAGATACGCAGTATTTT.

The J gene is TRBJ2-3, the V gene TRBV5-6; maybe TRBD1 (6 bases). Germline V gene data show CDR1 as SGHDT and CDR2 as YYEEEE. The length of the CDR3 is 15 residues. Trimming pared 1 base from V and 2 bases from J, leaving 11 bases between. The CDR3 is CASSLWGHYTDTQYF. The CDR3 DNA sequence: TGTGCCAGCAGCTTGTGGGGACACTACACAGATACGCAGTATTTT.

The CDR3 sequence: CASSQSRRNCTDTQYF. The DNA of the CDR3 is TGCGCCAGCAGTCAATCGAGGCGGAACTGCACAGATACGCAGTATTTT. V usage is TRBV23-1 and J usage is TRBJ2-3; D unclear. TRBV23-1 is given ORF status, its function remaining uncertain. The CDR3 spans 16 residues. Deletions cut 0 bases from V and 1 base from J, with 11 bases between.

The chain recombines TRBV10-3 with TRBJ2-3, with 8 bases aligning to TRBD2. Germline V gene data show CDR1 as ENHRY and CDR2 as SYGVKD. The CDR3 totals 16 residues. V was pared by 4 bases and J by 4 bases, with 10 bases of the junction left unmatched. Written as DNA, the CDR3 is TGTGCCATCAGTGGGGCTAGCGGGTTCGTCGCAGATACGCAGTATTTT. Translating gives CAISGASGFVADTQYF.

The chain is built from TRBV9 and TRBJ1-5; D is unresolved. Germline CDR1 SGDLS, CDR2 YYNGEE. V lost 0 bases to trimming and J lost 0 bases, with 13 bases between them. There are 17 residues in the CDR3. The CDR3: CASSVEAQPYSNQPQHF. The CDR3 DNA reads as TGTGCCAGCAGCGTAGAGGCACAGCCCTATAGCAATCAGCCCCAGCATTTT.

On this clone: Additional DNA sequences in this sample encode the identical CDR3. V usage is TRBV29-1 and J usage is TRBJ1-1; D gene ambiguous. Germline V gene data show CDR1 as SQVTM and CDR2 as ANQGSEA. Trimming stripped 4 bases from V and 4 bases from J, with 4 bases between. This CDR3 has 10 residues. The CDR3 protein is CSVVSTEAFF. DNA for the CDR3: TGCAGCGTTGTTAGCACTGAAGCTTTCTTT.